One sample yielded the 23 T cell receptor beta chains listed below, sequenced in a study of blood T cell repertoires in COVID-19 (dated by TCRdb to 2018 to 2020). The library relied on the immunoSEQ multiplex PCR assay. TCRdb carries this immuneACCESS record with in-frame sequences only. Its versions omit some clonotypes, under half of them owing to an unresolved V gene in the studies checked, with the rest unexplained. The sample table contains about 230,000 clones; only one count was recorded for 81% of them. Approximately 7.2% of the sample goes to the ten largest clones. The sequencing sample was made of peripheral blood. These receptors were obtained from a woman older than 75 with acute or convalescent COVID-19.

This clone was found once. The chain carries TRBV10-3 and TRBJ2-3; 14 nucleotides agree with TRBD2. The trim removed 7 bases at V and 6 bases at J, leaving 6 bases unmatched. From germline, CDR1 is ENHRY and CDR2 SYGVKD. The length of the CDR3 is 15 residues. The CDR3 nucleotides are TGTGCCATCACGACTAGCGGGGGGGGTCGGGATACGCAGTATTTT. It translates to CAITTSGGGRDTQYF.

The chain recombines TRBV6-5 with TRBJ1-2; 9 bases line up with TRBD1. CDR1 and CDR2 from the germline V gene are MNHEY and SVGAGI. This CDR3 has 15 amino acids. The junction had 5 bases not matched to a gene; V was cut back by 0 bases and J by 6 bases. The CDR3: CASSYSRDRVNGYTF. In DNA, the CDR3 is TGTGCCAGCAGTTACTCGAGGGACAGGGTAAATGGCTACACCTTC.

This chain links TRBV6-5 with TRBJ2-5; D perhaps matches TRBD1 (7 bases). V gave up 10 bases and J gave up 5 bases, with 17 bases separating them. CDR1 is MNHEY and CDR2 is SVGAGI in the germline V gene. The CDR3 spans 13 residues. DNA for the CDR3: TGTGCCACCTCAGGGGGGTATGGCGAGACCCAGTACTTC. This gives the protein CATSGGYGETQYF.

The chain employs TRBV10-2 and TRBJ1-2; 7 nucleotides match TRBD1. The V gene's germline CDR1 is WSHSY and CDR2 SAAADI. The CDR3 totals 14 residues. The ends lost 2 bases at V and 2 bases at J; junction bases unmatched: 2. The CDR3 region has the DNA TGCGCCAGCAGTGAGAAGGGGGCCAACTATGGCTACACCTTC. Translation: CASSEKGANYGYTF.

This chain connects TRBV3-1 (or the pseudogene TRBV3-2) to TRBJ2-7; TRBD1 might be the D (5 bases). V dropped 0 bases and J dropped 6 bases, with 12 bases sitting between them. Germline CDR1 LGHDT, CDR2 YNNKEL (reference sequence). This CDR3 region has 14 residues. In DNA, the CDR3 is TGTGCCAGCAGCCAAGATACCAGGGCTAGCGAGCAGTACTTC. This encodes CASSQDTRASEQYF.

The V gene is TRBV27, the J gene TRBJ2-5; D unclear. The CDR3 is 14 amino acids. CDR1 is MNHEY and CDR2 is SMNVEV in the germline V gene (reference sequence). The V gene lost 0 bases and the J gene lost 3 bases, with 8 bases spanning the gap. This CDR3 reads CASSLSEREETQYF. The DNA of the CDR3 is TGTGCCAGCAGTTTATCTGAAAGAGAAGAGACCCAGTACTTC.

This chain links TRBV6-5 with TRBJ2-7; D is uncertain. Germline V gene lookup returns CDR1 MNHEY and CDR2 SVGAGI. The CDR3 contains 14 residues. The V and J ends lost 5 bases and 3 bases respectively, with 14 bases between them. This CDR3 is CASSRSSLDYEQYF. Here the CDR3 DNA reads TGTGCCAGCAGTAGGTCTAGTCTAGACTACGAGCAGTACTTC.

This chain connects TRBV18 to TRBJ2-6; no reliable D call. The germline V gene has CDR1 KGHSH and CDR2 LQKENI. This CDR3 spans 16 amino acids. V gave up 2 bases and J gave up 0 bases, with 8 bases separating them. The CDR3 DNA sequence: TGTGCCAGCTCACCATTACAGTTCTCTGGGGCCAACGTCCTGACTTTC. Translated: CASSPLQFSGANVLTF.

This clone turned up a few times. This chain links TRBV2 with TRBJ2-7; D is perhaps TRBD1 (5 bases). The CDR3 contains 14 residues. Trimming removed 8 bases at V and 6 bases at J, with 20 bases between. Germline CDR1 SNHLY, CDR2 FYNNEI. The CDR3 DNA reads TGTGCCAGCGTTTTCAGGGATCCTCTTCCCGAGCAGTACTTC. This sequence encodes CASVFRDPLPEQYF.

The CDR3 DNA reads TGTGCCAGCAGCTTGGACAGGCCAGATACGCAGTATTTT. Its translation: CASSLDRPDTQYF. This chain joins TRBV5-4 and TRBJ2-3, with D possibly TRBD1 on 5 matching bases. CDR3 length: 13 amino acids. V lost 0 bases and J lost 4, with 6 bases in between. Germline V gene data show CDR1 as SGHNT and CDR2 as YYREEE (reference sequence).

This chain connects TRBV4-1 to TRBJ2-5; 8 bases align to TRBD2. Unmatched junction bases numbered 11, after V lost 0 bases and J lost 5 bases. Looked up from germline, CDR1 is MGHRA and CDR2 is YSYEKL. The CDR3 loop spans 17 amino acids. The CDR3 coding sequence is TGCGCCAGCAGCCAAGATCTACCCGGGGGGGCCAGGGAGACCCAGTACTTC. Translation: CASSQDLPGGARETQYF.

This chain joins TRBV10-1 and TRBJ2-2; TRBD1 might be the D (5 bases). CDR1 is WNHNN, CDR2 SYGVQD, per germline (reference sequence). Trimming took 0 bases from V and 4 from J, leaving 12 bases between them. The CDR3 contains 16 residues. The DNA of the CDR3 is TGCGCCAGCAGTGAGTCCCGGCAGGGTCCCACCGGGGAGCTGTTTTTT. It is translated as CASSESRQGPTGELFF.

The chain carries TRBV5-1 and TRBJ2-2, with a weak D call TRBD2 (6 bases). The CDR3 loop spans 15 amino acids. Trimming removed 4 bases from V and 7 bases from J, with 17 bases in between. Germline V gene data show CDR1 as SGHRS and CDR2 as YFSETQ. CDR3 loop: CASSAEGLLLGELFF. For the CDR3, the DNA is TGCGCCAGCAGCGCCGAGGGACTCCTCCTCGGGGAGCTGTTTTTT.

The gene calls are TRBV3-1 (or the pseudogene TRBV3-2) and TRBJ2-7, with unresolved D. Germline CDR1 is LGHDT and CDR2 is YNNKEL (reference sequence). Trimming took 0 bases from V and 7 from J, leaving 10 bases between them. CDR3 length equals 13 residues. CDR3 DNA: TGTGCCAGCAGCCAAGAGAGAACACTAGAGCAGTACTTC. Translation: CASSQERTLEQYF.

As DNA, the CDR3 is TGTGCCAGCAGTTTGTCGCGACAGGGCTATGGCTACACCTTC. It codes for CASSLSRQGYGYTF. This chain uses TRBV28 with TRBJ1-2; the match to TRBD1 covers 7 bases. This CDR3 region has 14 residues. Unmatched junction bases numbered 5, after V lost 3 bases and J lost 4 bases. Per the germline V gene, CDR1 is MDHEN and CDR2 is SYDVKM.

A remark on this clone: The junction and the germline gene differ at one end; a read error may be behind it. The rearrangement joins TRBV7-3 to TRBJ2-7; 7 bases map to TRBD1. The CDR3 has 15 residues. Looked up from germline, CDR1 is SGHTA and CDR2 is FQGTGA. The CDR3 DNA follows: TGTGCCAGCAGCCTAACAGGGGATCTCCTTTACGAGCAGTACTTC. This encodes CASSLTGDLLYEQYF.

This chain uses TRBV4-1 with TRBJ1-1, with 7 bases matching TRBD1. CDR3 length: 15 residues. V trimming: 2 bases; J trimming: 4 bases; junction bases outside the gene matches: 7. The germline V gene has CDR1 MGHRA and CDR2 YSYEKL. CDR3 sequence reads: CASSQLTGRGTEAFF. The DNA for the CDR3 is TGCGCCAGCAGCCAACTGACAGGGCGGGGCACTGAAGCTTTCTTT.

This chain uses TRBV6-5 with TRBJ1-2, with a tentative D call TRBD1 (5 bases). CDR3 length: 13 residues. Germline loops: CDR1 MNHEY, CDR2 SVGAGI. V was cut by 6 bases and J by 3 bases, with 11 bases left in between. CDR3 residues: CASSPDSDYGYTF. The DNA for the CDR3 is TGTGCCAGCAGCCCCGACAGTGACTATGGCTACACCTTC.

This clone has just a few counts. This rearrangement joins TRBV3-1 (or the pseudogene TRBV3-2) to TRBJ2-5, with D possibly TRBD1 on 7 matching bases. The CDR3 spans 14 residues. The germline V gene encodes CDR1 LGHDT and CDR2 YNNKEL (reference sequence). V was cut by 3 bases and J by 5 bases, with 13 bases left in between. The chain's CDR3 is CASSQSGGSETQYF. As DNA, the CDR3 is TGTGCCAGCAGCCAGTCAGGGGGGTCGGAGACCCAGTACTTC.

The CDR3 DNA is TGTGCCAGCAGCTTGGGTTCTAGCGGGGGGGCCAATGAGCAGTTCTTC. This encodes CASSLGSSGGANEQFF. The V and J genes are TRBV5-8 and TRBJ2-1, with 12 positions matching TRBD2. CDR1 and CDR2 from the germline V gene are SGHTS and YDEGEE. The CDR3 length is 16 residues. The junction had 4 bases not matched to a gene; V was cut back by 0 bases and J by 6 bases.

The CDR3 region is CASSQGQGRAEAFF. The CDR3 DNA follows: TGTGCCAGCAGCCAGGGACAGGGTAGAGCTGAAGCTTTCTTT. The V call is TRBV3-1 (or the pseudogene TRBV3-2), the J call TRBJ1-1; 9 bases align to TRBD1. V lost 3 bases, J lost 6 bases, and 5 bases stayed unmatched. The CDR3 extends over 14 amino acids. Germline V CDR1 and CDR2: LGHDT, YNNKEL (reference sequence).

This sequence joins TRBV21-1 and TRBJ2-7; the DNA was not used to check the table's D call, TRBD1. TRBV21-1 is termed a pseudogene. The CDR3 contains 19 residues. CDR3 nucleotide sequence: TGTGCCAGCAGCAAAGGCGGACAGGGTTATCCCAATCCAACCTACGAGCAGTACTTC. Translated: CASSKGGQGYPNPTYEQYF.

This rearrangement joins TRBV6-5 to TRBJ1-4; 7 nucleotides line up with TRBD1. Germline assignment: CDR1 MNHEY and CDR2 SVGAGI. Germline trimming cut 5 bases from V and 4 bases from J; bases unmatched to any gene: 7. This CDR3 has 15 amino acids. The CDR3 is CASSRTGQINEKLFF. The CDR3 DNA reads TGTGCCAGCAGTCGCACGGGACAGATTAATGAAAAACTGTTTTTT.